Given below is one T cell receptor (beta chain) in context. The data were taken from a study of cytomegalovirus exposure and HLA in healthy donors. The PCR had 60 Vbeta and 13 Jbeta primers. The assay was immunoSEQ multiplex PCR, and TCRdb's table has in-frame clones only and misses some. The sample carries roughly 150,000 clones, roughly 80% recorded once. Per germline, CDR1 MDHEN and CDR2 SYDVKM. This CDR3 has 16 amino acids. J gave up 0 bases and V 5 bases, and 8 bases lay outside the gene matches. The specimen was PBMCs. The origin of this receptor is a man aged 25 to 40 in good health and CMV-seronegative. The V and J genes are TRBV28 and TRBJ2-3; 7 bases are shared with TRBD1. This CDR3 reads CASSAGQDASTDTQYF. The CDR3 coding sequence is TGTGCCAGCAGTGCCGGACAGGACGCTAGCACAGATACGCAGTATTTT.